This T cell receptor beta chain was profiled in a study of cytomegalovirus exposure and HLA in healthy donors. Study-wide results and caveats: Earlier analysis found most TCR beta V segments productive about 90% or about 30% of the time.

The CDR3 loop spans 16 amino acids. After removal of 2 bases from V and 4 bases from J, the junction contained 5 bases not matched to a gene. Germline V gives CDR1 MGHDK, CDR2 SYGVNS. PCR employed 60 Vbeta and 13 Jbeta primers. Assay used: immunoSEQ multiplex PCR; TCRdb lists only in-frame clones, some missing. The table includes about 83,000 clones, about four fifths detected once. Of note for this clone: Antigen: not known.

The rearrangement uses TRBV25-1 and TRBJ1-3; 10 nucleotides match TRBD1. The material sequenced was PBMCs. The receptor comes from a woman under 40 in good health and CMV-seronegative. CDR3 loop: CASSEEGTGDGNTIYF. DNA of the CDR3: TGTGCCAGCAGTGAAGAGGGGACAGGGGACGGAAACACCATATATTTT.